Listed below are T cell receptor beta chains from one sample, sequenced in a study of radiotherapy plus CTLA-4 blockade in lung cancer. The assay was immunoSEQ multiplex PCR, and TCRdb's table has in-frame clones only and misses some. The repertoire consists of about 98,000 clones, with approximately 78% occurring once and the leading ten covering roughly 3.5%. The sequenced sample was peripheral blood, obtained from a patient treated with radiotherapy plus ipilimumab. These receptors were taken from a human donor with non-small cell lung cancer who had a partial response to radiotherapy plus ipilimumab. CDR3s include the opening cysteine and the closing phenylalanine or tryptophan. The D gene is left open where the match is weak. Clone size is stated in some rows and not others, as once, few, many or a class when expanded.

TRBV9	TRBJ2-3	NA	TRBD1	TGTGCCAGCAGCGTAGGTGGACAGGGAACAGATACGCAGTATTTT	CASSVGGQGTDTQYF
TRBV21-1	TRBJ2-7	NA	NA	TGTGCCAGCAGCAAAAGTTGGGCTAGCGGGTTTACCTACGAGCAGTACTTC	CASSKSWASGFTYEQYF
TRBV7-9	TRBJ1-3	once	NA	TGTGCCAGCAAATTACTTGAGGGAAACACCATATATTTT	CASKLLEGNTIYF
TRBV7-2	TRBJ1-2	NA	TRBD1	TGTGCCAGCAGCCGAAGTCCCGGGACAGGGACGGGCTACACCTTC	CASSRSPGTGTGYTF
TRBV28	TRBJ2-7	NA	TRBD2	TGTGCCAGCAGTTTCTCCCTCGCGGCTAGCGGGAGGCACTACGAGCAGTACTTC	CASSFSLAASGRHYEQYF
TRBV7-3	TRBJ2-5	NA	TRBD2	TGTGCCAGCAGCTCCGGACTAGGACGGGAGACCCAGTACTTC	CASSSGLGRETQYF
TRBV18	TRBJ1-1	NA	NA	TGTGCCAGCTCATTAAACAGGAACACTGAAGCTTTCTTT	CASSLNRNTEAFF
TRBV6-1	TRBJ2-4	NA	TRBD1	TGTGCCAGCACCTCACGAGGGACAGGGACAAACATTCAGTACTTC	CASTSRGTGTNIQYF
TRBV14	TRBJ2-4	NA	NA	TGTGCCAGCAGCTCTTCTAACATTCAGTACTTC	CASSSSNIQYF
TRBV19	TRBJ2-1	NA	TRBD2	TGTGCCAGTAGTACCGTGGCTAGCGGCTACAATGAGCAGTTCTTC	CASSTVASGYNEQFF
TRBV6-1	TRBJ1-4	NA	NA	TGTGCCAGCAGTACCACGAGGGGGGGAACCCTGTTTTTT	CASSTTRGGTLFF
TRBV5-1	TRBJ1-1	NA	NA	TGCGCCAGCAGCTTGGAGTTGCAGGGGACCACTGAAGCTTTCTTT	CASSLELQGTTEAFF
TRBV5-1	TRBJ1-3	NA	NA	TGCGCCAGCAGCTTGGAGGAAGCGGGCTCTGGAAACACCATATATTTT	CASSLEEAGSGNTIYF
TRBV5-1	TRBJ1-5	NA	TRBD1	TGCGCCAGCAGCTTGACACCGGGACAGGGGGCTCGGCAGCCCCAGCATTTT	CASSLTPGQGARQPQHF
TRBV28	TRBJ2-3	NA	NA	TGTGCCAGCAGTTCCCTGGGGGCGGAGGTGACCACGCAGTATTTT	CASSSLGAEVTTQYF
TRBV6-1	TRBJ2-3	NA	TRBD2	TGTGCCAGCAGTGAACCGGGACTAGCGGGAGATACGCAGTATTTT	CASSEPGLAGDTQYF
TRBV6-5	TRBJ2-2	NA	TRBD2	TGTGCCAGCAGTTATCGGCTAGCGGACGACACCGGGGAGCTGTTTTTT	CASSYRLADDTGELFF
TRBV6-1	TRBJ1-3	NA	NA	TGTGCCAGCACTCGGGGGGACGCTGGAAACACCATATATTTT	CASTRGDAGNTIYF
TRBV6-1	TRBJ2-5	NA	TRBD2	TGTGCCAGCAGTGAGGGGTTAGCGGGAGTCGGAGAGACCCAGTACTTC	CASSEGLAGVGETQYF
TRBV5-8	TRBJ2-3	few	TRBD2	TGTGCCAGCAGCTTGACGGGGGGTGGCACAGATACGCAGTATTTT	CASSLTGGGTDTQYF
TRBV5-1	TRBJ2-7	NA	NA	TGCGCCAGCAGCTTGGCTGCAGTCCCCCCCGAGCAGTACTTC	CASSLAAVPPEQYF
TRBV27	TRBJ2-1	NA	NA	TGTGCCAGCAGTTTCATTTCGGGTCAGCGGAATGAGCAGTTCTTC	CASSFISGQRNEQFF
TRBV7-2	TRBJ1-4	NA	TRBD1	TGTGCCAGCAGCACCTCGACAGGGGCCCCAACAACTAATGAAAAACTGTTTTTT	CASSTSTGAPTTNEKLFF
TRBV13	TRBJ2-1	NA	TRBD2	TGTGCCAGCAGCTTAGTTGGGGTAGCGGGAACCTTAGAGCAGTTCTTC	CASSLVGVAGTLEQFF
TRBV5-1	TRBJ1-2	once	NA	TGCGCCAGCAGCTTCCAAGGGGATGGCTACACCTTC	CASSFQGDGYTF
TRBV6-5	TRBJ1-1	few	NA	TGTGCCAGCAGTTTCACAGCGAACACTGAAGCTTTCTTT	CASSFTANTEAFF
TRBV28	TRBJ1-1	NA	TRBD1	TGTGCCAGCAGTTGGGGACAGGGAAACACTGAAGCTTTCTTT	CASSWGQGNTEAFF
TRBV27	TRBJ1-1	NA	NA	TGTGCCAGCAGCGTGGAGGGAGCGGAAGCTTTCTTT	CASSVEGAEAFF
TRBV9	TRBJ2-7	NA	NA	TGTGCCAGCAGCGAGGGGACACCCTCCTACGAGCAGTACTTC	CASSEGTPSYEQYF
TRBV5-1	TRBJ1-5	NA	TRBD1	TGCGCCAGCAGCTTGGGGACAGGGGGAAGCAATCAGCCCCAGCATTTT	CASSLGTGGSNQPQHF
TRBV7-3	TRBJ2-1	NA	NA	TGTGCCAGCAGCTTAAGAGCGGAGACGATCAATGAGCAGTTCTTC	CASSLRAETINEQFF
TRBV18	TRBJ2-7	NA	TRBD1	TGTGCCAGCTCGCGGGACAGGGGGACCTACGAGCAGTACTTC	CASSRDRGTYEQYF
TRBV28	TRBJ1-1	NA	NA	TGTGCCAGCAGTTTTACGGGACAACAGAACACTGAAGCTTTCTTT	CASSFTGQQNTEAFF
TRBV5-1	TRBJ2-3	NA	TRBD1	TGCGCCAGCAGCTTTCTCGATACAGGGGGCGCAGATACGCAGTATTTT	CASSFLDTGGADTQYF
TRBV27	TRBJ1-4	few	TRBD1	TGTGCCAGCAGTCGACAGGGGGCTCCCGATAATGAAAAACTGTTTTTT	CASSRQGAPDNEKLFF
TRBV4-1	TRBJ1-4	NA	NA	TGCGCCAGCAGCCAAGGGCACAGGGTTGACGAAAAACTGTTTTTT	CASSQGHRVDEKLFF
TRBV7-2	TRBJ2-7	NA	TRBD1	TGTGCCAGCAGCTTAGTGGACAGGGTACTTTCGACAGCCTACGAGCAGTACTTC	CASSLVDRVLSTAYEQYF
TRBV29-1	TRBJ2-3	NA	NA	TGCAGCGCCAACCGGGCCCTGCGGGCAGATACGCAGTATTTT	CSANRALRADTQYF
TRBV28	TRBJ1-5	once	NA	TGTGCCAGCAGGGTAATCTATAGCAATCAGCCCCAGCATTTT	CASRVIYSNQPQHF
TRBV5-1	TRBJ2-7	once	TRBD1	TGCGCCAGCAGCCTGCGGACAGGAGCCTACGAGCAGTACTTC	CASSLRTGAYEQYF
TRBV29-1	TRBJ1-1	few	NA	TGCAGCGTTGTATCAGGAACCAACACTGAAGCTTTCTTT	CSVVSGTNTEAFF
TRBV7-2	TRBJ2-5	NA	TRBD2	TGTGCCAGCAGCCCGATTAGCGGGAGCCTCCAAGAGACCCAGTACTTC	CASSPISGSLQETQYF
TRBV5-1	TRBJ2-7	NA	NA	TGCGCCAGCAGCTTGGATCGGAGCGGAGGATACGAGCAGTACTTC	CASSLDRSGGYEQYF
TRBV25-1	TRBJ1-3	once	NA	TGTGCCAGCAGTTTCTCCAGGGGCTCTGGAAACACCATATATTTT	CASSFSRGSGNTIYF
TRBV19	TRBJ2-1	NA	TRBD2	TGTGCCAGTAGTTCCCCTAGCGGTACCTACAATGAGCAGTTCTTC	CASSSPSGTYNEQFF
TRBV5-1	TRBJ2-1	NA	TRBD1	TGCGCCAGCAGCTTGGCTCAGGGGGCCTCCGGTGAGCAGTTCTTC	CASSLAQGASGEQFF
TRBV18	TRBJ2-2	NA	NA	TGTGCCAGCTCACCACCCACGGGTGCGAACACCGGGGAGCTGTTTTTT	CASSPPTGANTGELFF
TRBV18	TRBJ2-6	NA	NA	TGTGCCAGCTCACCTGCTGGCGGCTCTGGGGCCAACGTCCTGACTTTC	CASSPAGGSGANVLTF